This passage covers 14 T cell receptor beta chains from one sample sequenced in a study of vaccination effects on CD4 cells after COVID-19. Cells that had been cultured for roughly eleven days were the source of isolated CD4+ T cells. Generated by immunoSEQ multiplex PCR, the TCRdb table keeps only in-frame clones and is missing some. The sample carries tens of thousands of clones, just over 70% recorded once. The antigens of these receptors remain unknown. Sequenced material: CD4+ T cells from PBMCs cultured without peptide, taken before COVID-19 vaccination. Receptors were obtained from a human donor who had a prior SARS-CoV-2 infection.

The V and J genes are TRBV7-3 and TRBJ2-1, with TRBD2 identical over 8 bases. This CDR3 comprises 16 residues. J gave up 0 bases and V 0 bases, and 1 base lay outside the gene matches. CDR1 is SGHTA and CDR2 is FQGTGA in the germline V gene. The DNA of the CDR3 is TGTGCCAGCAGCTTAACCGGGACTAGCTCCTACAATGAGCAGTTCTTC. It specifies CASSLTGTSSYNEQFF.

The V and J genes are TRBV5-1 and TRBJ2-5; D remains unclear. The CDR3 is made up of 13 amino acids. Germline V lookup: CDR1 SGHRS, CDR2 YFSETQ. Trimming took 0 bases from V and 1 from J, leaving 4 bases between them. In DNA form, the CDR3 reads TGCGCCAGCAGCTTGGGGGCCCAAGAGACCCAGTACTTC. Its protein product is CASSLGAQETQYF.

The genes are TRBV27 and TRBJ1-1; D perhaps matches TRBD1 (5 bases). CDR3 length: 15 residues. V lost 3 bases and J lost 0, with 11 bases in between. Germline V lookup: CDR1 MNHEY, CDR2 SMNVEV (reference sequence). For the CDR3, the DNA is TGTGCCAGCAGTTTTAGCGGGGCAATGAACACTGAAGCTTTCTTT. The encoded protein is CASSFSGAMNTEAFF.

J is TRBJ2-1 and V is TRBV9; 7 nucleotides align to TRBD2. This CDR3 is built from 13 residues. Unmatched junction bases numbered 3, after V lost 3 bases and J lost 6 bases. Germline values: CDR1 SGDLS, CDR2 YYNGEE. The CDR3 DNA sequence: TGTGCCAGCAGCGCCCTAGCGGCCAATGAGCAGTTCTTC. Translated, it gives CASSALAANEQFF.

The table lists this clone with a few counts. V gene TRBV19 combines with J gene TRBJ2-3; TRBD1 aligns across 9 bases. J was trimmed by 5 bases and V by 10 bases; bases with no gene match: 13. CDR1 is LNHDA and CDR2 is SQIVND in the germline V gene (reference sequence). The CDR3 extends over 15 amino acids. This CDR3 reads CATWTTGGSGDTQYF. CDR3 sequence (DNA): TGTGCCACGTGGACCACAGGGGGCTCAGGAGATACGCAGTATTTT.

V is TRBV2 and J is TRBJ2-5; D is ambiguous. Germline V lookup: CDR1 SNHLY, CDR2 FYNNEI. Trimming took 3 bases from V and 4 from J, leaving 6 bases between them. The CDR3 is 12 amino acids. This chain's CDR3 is CASSDRVETQYF. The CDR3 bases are TGTGCCAGCAGTGATCGGGTAGAGACCCAGTACTTC.

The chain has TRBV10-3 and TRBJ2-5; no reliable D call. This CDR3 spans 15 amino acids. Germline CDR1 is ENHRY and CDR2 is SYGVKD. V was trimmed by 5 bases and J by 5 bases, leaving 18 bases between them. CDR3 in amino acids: CAISPGGVRRETQYF. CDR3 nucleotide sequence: TGTGCCATCAGTCCGGGTGGGGTACGTAGGGAGACCCAGTACTTC.

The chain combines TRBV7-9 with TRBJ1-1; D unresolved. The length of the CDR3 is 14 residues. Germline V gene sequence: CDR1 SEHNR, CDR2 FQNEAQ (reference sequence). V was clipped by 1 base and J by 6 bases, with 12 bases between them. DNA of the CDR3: TGTGCCAGCAGCTTAGATCGGGCGGCGGCTGAAGCTTTCTTT. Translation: CASSLDRAAAEAFF. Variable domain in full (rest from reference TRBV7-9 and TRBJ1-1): DTGVSQNPRHKITKRGQNVTFRCDPISEHNRLYWYRQTLGQGPEFLTYFQNEAQLEKSRLLSDRFSAERPKGSFSTLEIQRTEQGDSAMYLCASSLDRAAAEAFFGQGTRLTVV.

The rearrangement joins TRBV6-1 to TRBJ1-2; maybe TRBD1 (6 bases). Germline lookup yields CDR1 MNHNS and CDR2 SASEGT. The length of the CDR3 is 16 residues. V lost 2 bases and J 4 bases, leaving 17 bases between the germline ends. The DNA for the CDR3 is TGTGCCAGCAGTGAACAGTCAGGGGATCATGGCTATGGCTACACCTTC. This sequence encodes CASSEQSGDHGYGYTF.

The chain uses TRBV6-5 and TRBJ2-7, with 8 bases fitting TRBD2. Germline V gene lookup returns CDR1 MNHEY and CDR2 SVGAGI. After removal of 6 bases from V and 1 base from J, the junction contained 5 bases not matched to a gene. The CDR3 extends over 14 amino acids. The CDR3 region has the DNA TGTGCCAGCAGATTCGGGGGGGCATCCTACGAGCAGTACTTC. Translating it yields CASRFGGASYEQYF.

In nucleotides, the CDR3 is TGCGCCAGCAGTTTACAGCTAGCCAAAAACATTCAGTACTTC. Protein product: CASSLQLAKNIQYF. The chain recombines TRBV10-2 with TRBJ2-4; D uncertain. Per the germline V gene, CDR1 is WSHSY and CDR2 is SAAADI. CDR3 length: 14 amino acids. V was cut by 5 bases and J by 0 bases, with 8 bases left in between.

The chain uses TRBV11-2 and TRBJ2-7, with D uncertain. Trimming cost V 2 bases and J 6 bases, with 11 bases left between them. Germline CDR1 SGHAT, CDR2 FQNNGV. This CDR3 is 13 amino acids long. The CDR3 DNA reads TGTGCCAGCAGCTTACAGTGGTTTCCCGAGCAGTACTTC. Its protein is CASSLQWFPEQYF.

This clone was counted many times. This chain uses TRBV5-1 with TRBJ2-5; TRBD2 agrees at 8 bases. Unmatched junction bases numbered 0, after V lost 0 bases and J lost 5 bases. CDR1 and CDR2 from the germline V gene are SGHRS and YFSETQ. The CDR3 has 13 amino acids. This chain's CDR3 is CASSLAGGETQYF. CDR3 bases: TGCGCCAGCAGCTTGGCGGGGGGGGAGACCCAGTACTTC.

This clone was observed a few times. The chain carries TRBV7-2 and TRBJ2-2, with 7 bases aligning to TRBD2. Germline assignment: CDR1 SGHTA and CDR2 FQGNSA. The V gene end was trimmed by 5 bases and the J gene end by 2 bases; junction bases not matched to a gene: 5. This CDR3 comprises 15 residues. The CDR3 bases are TGTGCCAGCAGCCGCCTAGCGGACAACACCGGGGAGCTGTTTTTT. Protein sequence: CASSRLADNTGELFF.